This T cell receptor beta chain stems from a study of monozygotic twins with inflammatory bowel disease. Study-wide points: TCRbeta diversity (inverse Simpson) was lower in IBD patients than in healthy co-twins. Repertoire similarity was not found to differ between concordant and discordant twins, possibly from limited power.

With respect to this clonotype: The antigen remains undetermined.

No DNA is given; TCRdb re-called the 5' RACE reads and lists each CDR3 protein once. The sample holds about 140,000 distinct CDR3 sequences. Collection yielded under 3 ml of blood per donor. The CDR3 totals 13 residues. This TCR was sampled from a human donor with ulcerative colitis or Crohn's disease, or a healthy co-twin of an affected twin (not recorded which). Sequenced sample: blood. The chain couples TRBV23-1 to TRBJ2-7; the D call from TCRdb, TRBD2, cannot be confirmed without DNA. TRBV23-1 belongs to the ORF category, with a function that is uncertain. CDR3 region: CASSQNTSIEQYF.